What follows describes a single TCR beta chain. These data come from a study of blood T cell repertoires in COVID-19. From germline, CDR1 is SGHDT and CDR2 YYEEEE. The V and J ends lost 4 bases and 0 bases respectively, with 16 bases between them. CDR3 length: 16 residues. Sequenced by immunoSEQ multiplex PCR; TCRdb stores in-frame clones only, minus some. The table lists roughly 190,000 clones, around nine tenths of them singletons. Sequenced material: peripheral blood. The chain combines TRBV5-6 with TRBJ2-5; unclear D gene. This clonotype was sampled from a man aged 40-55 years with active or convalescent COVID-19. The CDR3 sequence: CASSPVLEPYQETQYF. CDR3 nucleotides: TGTGCCAGCAGCCCAGTCCTGGAGCCGTACCAAGAGACCCAGTACTTC.